Sequencing of this T cell receptor beta chain was carried out in a study of metastatic and nonmetastatic thyroid tumors. At the level of the study: Repertoire data that came from the blood and tumor or nodule tissue of malignant and benign thyroid patients were compared. Study-wide results and caveats: The reported finding was significantly higher TCR beta diversity in malignant thyroid tumors relative to benign nodules, in blood and tumor.

TCRdb re-called clones via MiXCR from the PCR reads. This table has approximately 30,000 clones, under 8% appearing once. The CDR3 runs to 15 residues. Germline V gene lookup returns CDR1 SGHAT and CDR2 FQNNGV. Trimming removed 9 bases from V and 8 bases from J, with 24 bases in between. Points on this clone: No antigen is known for it.

Patients were all untreated before their thyroid surgery. The clonotype originates from a female donor with papillary thyroid cancer or a benign thyroid nodule (not recorded which). Some clones in this sample may be carry-over from other donors' samples. The chain links TRBV11-2 to TRBJ2-3; D call uncertain. The specimen was blood. CDR3 sequence reads: CASSPQKVLPGTQYF. The CDR3 nucleotides read TGTGCCAGTAGCCCACAAAAAGTCCTCCCAGGTACGCAGTATTTT.